These 25 T cell receptor beta chains were all obtained from the same sample, sequenced in a study of neurological immune-mediated disorders. MiXCR, applied by TCRdb to the 5' RACE reads, yields one record per CDR3 protein. In the table there are about 74,000 distinct CDR3 sequences, 4% to 6% of which are singletons. Sequencing used PBMCs. The receptors come from a man between 18 and 29 years old with multiple sclerosis.

This clonotype has ten or more counts. The chain recombines TRBV6-5 with TRBJ1-4; 8 positions agree with TRBD1. With V trimmed by 7 bases and J by 7 bases, 8 bases remained unmatched. The CDR3 consists of 14 residues. The germline V gene encodes CDR1 MNHEY and CDR2 SVGAGI. In nucleotides, the CDR3 is TGTGCCAGCAATCCCAGGGGGCTCGGTGAAAAACTGTTTTTT. Its translation is CASNPRGLGEKLFF.

This clonotype was counted at least ten times. V is TRBV12-3 or TRBV12-4 and J is TRBJ2-3; unclear D gene. V lost 7 bases and J 2 bases, leaving 7 bases between the germline ends. The CDR3 totals 12 residues. The chain's CDR3 is CASTDNTDTQYF. The CDR3 nucleotides are TGTGCCAGCACTGACAACACAGATACGCAGTATTTT.

This clonotype appeared once. A much larger clone sits a single nucleotide away, making a read error possible. The genes are TRBV11-3 and TRBJ2-7, with D perhaps TRBD2 (6 bases). Germline V gene sequence: CDR1 SGHNT, CDR2 YENEEA. The CDR3 spans 14 residues. The V end lost 1 base, the J end lost 5 bases, and 12 bases lay between the germline ends. In DNA, the CDR3 is TGTGCCAGCAGCTTAGCCGGGAGCACCAACGAGCAGTACTTC. This translates into CASSLAGSTNEQYF.

In this sample, this clonotype turned up many times. In nucleotides, the CDR3 is TGCAGTGCCACGGGACACCGAGGGCCGGAAGCTTTCTTT. This encodes CSATGHRGPEAFF. The V gene is TRBV20-1, the J gene TRBJ1-1, with TRBD1 as a possible D gene (6 bases). The ends were cut back, 6 bases at V and 8 bases at J, with 19 bases in the middle. This CDR3 spans 13 amino acids. Germline V gene data show CDR1 as DFQATT and CDR2 as SNEGSKA (reference sequence).

This clonotype was picked up many times. The chain has TRBV7-2 and TRBJ2-7, with TRBD2 matching over 10 bases. The V gene's germline CDR1 is SGHTA and CDR2 FQGNSA. V shed 1 base and J 4 bases; nucleotides not matched to a gene: 4. The CDR3 has 15 amino acids. Here the CDR3 reads CASSLGLAGAYEQYF. The DNA for the CDR3 is TGTGCCAGCAGCTTAGGGCTAGCGGGAGCGTACGAGCAGTACTTC.

This clonotype was counted ten times or more. The DNA for the CDR3 is TGTGCCACCAGCAGGGTTCTAACGGGAGATGGGAATGAGCAGTTCTTC. It specifies CATSRVLTGDGNEQFF. V and J are TRBV15 and TRBJ2-1; possible D gene TRBD2, 6 bases. V shed 3 bases and J shed 7 bases, with 19 bases lying between them. Per the germline V gene, CDR1 is LNHNV and CDR2 is YYDKDF (reference sequence). The CDR3 length is 16 residues.

This clonotype has a count of ten or more. The genes are TRBV5-6 and TRBJ2-7; TRBD1 matches at 7 bases. Germline values: CDR1 SGHDT, CDR2 YYEEEE. CDR3 length equals 14 residues. After removal of 7 bases from V and 3 bases from J, the junction contained 10 bases not matched to a gene. The CDR3: CASASGTEIYEQYF. CDR3 nucleotides: TGTGCCAGCGCTTCCGGGACAGAAATCTACGAGCAGTACTTC.

This clonotype has ten or more counts. The gene calls are TRBV6-1 and TRBJ2-1; D may be TRBD1 (8 bases). V gave up 7 bases and J gave up 1 base, with 20 bases separating them. The germline gives CDR1 MNHNS, CDR2 SASEGT. This CDR3 has 17 amino acids. The CDR3 bases are TGTGCCAGCAACAGGGGGGGGCTAGCGGCTTCCTACAATGAGCAGTTCTTC. Amino acid sequence: CASNRGGLAASYNEQFF.

This clonotype was detected many times. The rearrangement joins TRBV29-1 to TRBJ1-2; D perhaps matches TRBD1 (5 bases). Trimming took off 7 bases at V and 8 bases at J, with 11 bases between the two ends. This CDR3 is built from 10 residues. Germline V CDR1 and CDR2: SQVTM, ANQGSEA. The CDR3, as DNA: TGCAGCGGGGGGTCTGGAGGCTACACCTTC. Protein: CSGGSGGYTF.

A word on this clonotype: Germline is not matched at one junction end, which may reflect a read error. The rearrangement joins TRBV20-1 to TRBJ1-6; the match to TRBD1 covers 7 bases. This CDR3 is built from 15 residues. The germline gives CDR1 DFQATT, CDR2 SNEGSKA (reference sequence). CDR3 coding DNA: TGCAGTGCTCAGGGCCCGACAGGGTACAATTCACCCCTCAACTTT. Translating gives CSAQGPTGYNSPLNF.

This clonotype was counted ten times or more. The gene calls are TRBV15 and TRBJ2-1; D not certain. Trimming cost V 6 bases and J 3 bases, with 9 bases left between them. This CDR3 has 13 residues. Germline-derived CDR1 and CDR2 are LNHNV and YYDKDF (reference sequence). For the CDR3, the DNA is TGTGCCACCAGGCGGAACGACTACAATGAGCAGTTCTTC. It encodes CATRRNDYNEQFF.

In its sample, this clonotype was seen many times. The rearrangement joins TRBV5-1 to TRBJ1-5; D not certain. V lost 3 bases, J lost 0 bases, and 13 bases lay in between. The CDR3 length is 16 residues. Germline CDR1 is SGHRS and CDR2 is YFSETQ. The CDR3, as DNA: TGCGCCAGCAGCTCCGGAGTAGGAGATAGCAATCAGCCCCAGCATTTT. Amino acids: CASSSGVGDSNQPQHF.

This clonotype was seen ten or more times. This chain joins TRBV18 and TRBJ2-3; no clear D. The CDR3 loop spans 13 amino acids. V shed 2 bases and J shed 6 bases, with 9 bases lying between them. Germline V gene lookup returns CDR1 KGHSH and CDR2 LQKENI. CDR3 nucleotide sequence: TGTGCCAGCTCACCAGGGATCGGGGATACGCAGTATTTT. It is translated as CASSPGIGDTQYF.

This clonotype was counted ten times or more. J is TRBJ1-1 and V is TRBV10-3; D remains unclear. Trimming took off 5 bases at V and 0 bases at J, with 10 bases between the two ends. This CDR3 has 14 amino acids. Germline V CDR1 and CDR2: ENHRY, SYGVKD. The CDR3 is CAISPTGMNTEAFF. The CDR3 nucleotides are TGTGCCATCAGTCCGACCGGGATGAACACTGAAGCTTTCTTT.

By share, this clonotype ranks as medium-sized. CDR3 in amino acids: CASSLGQGADTQYF. CDR3 DNA sequence: TGCGCCAGCAGCTTGGGACAGGGGGCAGATACGCAGTATTTT. V usage is TRBV5-1 and J usage is TRBJ2-3, with 9 bases identical to TRBD1. Trimming cost V 0 bases and J 4 bases; bases outside gene matches: 0. This CDR3 is 14 amino acids long. Germline V gives CDR1 SGHRS, CDR2 YFSETQ.

This clonotype has a count of ten or more. V and J are TRBV5-1 and TRBJ1-1, with D possibly TRBD1 on 5 matching bases. The ends were cut back, 4 bases at V and 1 base at J, with 11 bases in the middle. Germline values: CDR1 SGHRS, CDR2 YFSETQ. This CDR3 spans 14 amino acids. The CDR3 loop reads CASSRGTENTEAFF. The CDR3 bases are TGCGCCAGCAGCCGAGGGACGGAGAACACTGAAGCTTTCTTT.

This clonotype came up many times. J is TRBJ2-1 and V is TRBV5-6; 10 bases are a match to TRBD2. Germline V lookup: CDR1 SGHDT, CDR2 YYEEEE. There are 16 residues in the CDR3. The V and J ends lost 4 bases and 7 bases, in that order; junction bases with no gene match: 11. CDR3 protein: CASSAERGGDLNEQFF. Written as DNA, the CDR3 is TGTGCCAGCAGCGCCGAGCGGGGGGGCGATTTGAATGAGCAGTTCTTC.

This clonotype was recorded many times. The rearrangement uses TRBV5-5 and TRBJ1-4; D is unclear. Germline CDR1 and CDR2: SGHKS and YYEKEE (reference sequence). The CDR3 totals 12 residues. With 2 bases removed from V and 7 bases from J, the gap between germline ends came to 6 bases. CDR3 nucleotide sequence: TGTGCCAGCAGCTTTATCGGTGAAAAACTGTTTTTT. This translates into CASSFIGEKLFF. Together with reference TRBV5-5 and TRBJ1-4, the CDR3 gives the full variable domain: DAGVTQSPTHLIKTRGQQVTLRCSPISGHKSVSWYQQVLGQGPQFIFQYYEKEERGRGNFPDRFSARQFPNYSSELNVNALLLGDSALYLCASSFIGEKLFFGSGTQLSVL.

This clonotype came up many times. V and J are TRBV20-1 and TRBJ2-7; possibly TRBD2 for D (5 bases). The CDR3 consists of 13 residues. The ends were cut back, 8 bases at V and 7 bases at J, with 21 bases in the middle. CDR1 and CDR2 (germline): DFQATT, SNEGSKA (reference sequence). In nucleotides, the CDR3 is TGCAGTCTTGTACTGGGCTCGACGGGGGAGCAGTACTTC. Amino acid sequence: CSLVLGSTGEQYF.

The table lists this clonotype with many counts. The chain recombines TRBV7-9 with TRBJ2-7; 11 nucleotides align to TRBD2. V dropped 2 bases and J dropped 2; count of bases not matched to a gene: 5. Per the germline V gene, CDR1 is SEHNR and CDR2 is FQNEAQ (reference sequence). The CDR3 runs to 16 residues. As DNA, the CDR3 is TGTGCCAGCAGCTTACCGGGGACTAGCGGAACCTACGAGCAGTACTTC. This codes for CASSLPGTSGTYEQYF. Supplemented by reference TRBV7-9 and TRBJ2-7, the full variable domain reads DTGVSQNPRHKITKRGQNVTFRCDPISEHNRLYWYRQTLGQGPEFLTYFQNEAQLEKSRLLSDRFSAERPKGSFSTLEIQRTEQGDSAMYLCASSLPGTSGTYEQYFGPGTRLTVT.

This clonotype has at least ten counts. The V gene is TRBV5-6, the J gene TRBJ2-2; D is undetermined. This CDR3 spans 15 amino acids. Germline CDR1 and CDR2: SGHDT and YYEEEE. The V end lost 4 bases, the J end lost 1 base, and 11 bases lay between the germline ends. CDR3 sequence (DNA): TGTGCCAGCAGCACATCACAGCAGAACACCGGGGAGCTGTTTTTT. This gives the protein CASSTSQQNTGELFF.

V and J are TRBV5-6 and TRBJ2-3, with D uncertain. This CDR3 region has 14 residues. CDR1 SGHDT and CDR2 YYEEEE come from the germline V gene. V was shortened by 0 bases and J by 4 bases, with 9 bases between the two germline ends. For the CDR3, the DNA is TGTGCCAGCAGCTTGGAGAAGGTGGCAGATACGCAGTATTTT. Encoded protein: CASSLEKVADTQYF.

This clonotype was found a few times. The V gene is TRBV20-1, the J gene TRBJ2-7, with a weak D call TRBD1 (6 bases). Germline V gene data show CDR1 as DFQATT and CDR2 as SNEGSKA (reference sequence). Trimming cost V 1 base and J 5 bases, with 12 bases left between them. The CDR3 length is 13 residues. As DNA, the CDR3 is TGCAGTGCTAGAGTTAACAGGGTGGACGAGCAGTACTTC. This codes for CSARVNRVDEQYF.

Details on this clonotype: A single base separates this from a much larger clone, so it may be a read error. The chain employs TRBV20-1 and TRBJ1-1; the D is unclear. The V end was cut by 5 bases, the J end by 4 bases, with 17 bases between. This CDR3 spans 14 amino acids. CDR1 and CDR2 from the germline V gene are DFQATT and SNEGSKA (reference sequence). This chain's CDR3 is CSACARPASTEAFF. CDR3 nucleotides: TGCAGTGCTTGTGCCAGGCCAGCGAGCACTGAAGCTTTCTTT.

This clonotype was detected many times. The J gene is TRBJ1-1, the V gene TRBV12-3 or TRBV12-4; TRBD1 matches at 7 bases. The CDR3 runs to 14 residues. With 2 bases clipped from V and 5 bases from J, the junction kept 5 bases outside the gene matches. The CDR3 protein is CASSLNQGGTEAFF. The CDR3, as DNA: TGTGCCAGCAGTTTAAATCAGGGGGGGACTGAAGCTTTCTTT.